This T cell receptor (beta chain) emerged from a study of T cell responses to AZD1222 COVID-19 vaccine (TCRdb year 2021). Background for the entire study: Because spike-specific TCR depth and breadth did not differ between the two schedules, AZD1222 recipients who got a second dose at roughly 4 weeks were pooled with those who got a second dose at roughly 12 weeks. TCR sequencing covered 230 or so trial participants: 200 to 220 given two doses of AZD1222 and approximately 26 given two doses of MenACWY control vaccine. Trial participants were enrolled by age into subgroups of 18-55, 56-69 and 70-plus years, and about 150, 27 and 61 TCR-sequenced participants, respectively, were included in these subgroups.

What the time point label conveys for this sample: baseline before first vaccination. Vaccinee samples came from UK trials COV001 and COV002, including a single-blind randomized controlled phase 2/3 trial of AZD1222 (ChAdOx1 nCoV-19) in healthy adults. For TCRbeta chain sequencing, PBMC samples from trial participants were taken at day 0 and at day 28 after the second dose. A remark on this clone: Its cognate antigen has yet to be identified. There are no base qualities to consult, and no much larger clone falls within one base.

What the authors observed across the whole study: Because no samples from the day 14 peak response were available, repertoires could be characterized only after the peak T cell response. Nearly half of unique spike-specific TCRs reportedly recognized epitopes outside regions mutated in the B.1.351 and B.1.1.7 variants. The 56-69-year group was small, and its depth increase did not reach significance, likely because of low power. Conclusions about previously exposed vaccinees are limited because only a handful of AZD1222 recipients were SARS-CoV-2 seropositive at baseline. After two AZD1222 doses, spike-specific TCR breadth and depth were significantly higher than at day 0 and than in MenACWY recipients. Participants were mostly white British, with more females than males. The authors suggested clonal diversity may have been underestimated. The whole spike protein was spanned by vaccine-associated CD4 TCRs, and dominant responses were seen in regions 160-218 and 743-854.

The CDR3 regions of human TCRbeta chains were analyzed by immunosequencing. In the original analysis: Repertoire TCRs were checked for matches against a reference library of SARS-CoV-2-specific TCRs that had been generated using the MIRA antigen-specificity platform. Breadth was defined as the fraction of unique TCRs that were SARS-CoV-2-associated, and depth was defined as the fraction of total T cells that were SARS-CoV-2-associated. Using the MIRA data, each spike-specific TCR was assigned both to the spike region to which the TCR was reactive and to a CD4 or CD8 class. Log10-transformed breadth and depth values were compared by one-way ANOVA with Sidak's multiple comparisons tests. TCRdb carries this immuneACCESS record with in-frame sequences only. Its versions omit some clonotypes, under half of them owing to an unresolved V gene in the studies checked, with the rest unexplained. That table supplies the V and J calls and clone size; D and trimming were determined from the DNA. Here the sample has roughly 120,000 clones; around nine tenths occur a single time. Approximately 3% of the sample rests with the top ten.

The sequencing here drew on peripheral blood, taken on day 0 of AZD1222 vaccination. This clonotype was obtained from an adult in good health.

Here is the DNA: TGCGCCAGCAGCTTGCTGGCTAGCGGGAGCTCCTACAATGAGCAGTTCTTC. The translation is CASSLLASGSSYNEQFF. The chain is encoded by TRBV5-1 joined to TRBJ2-1; 10 of the junction bases match TRBD2. As encoded in the germline V gene, CDR1 is SGHRS while CDR2 is YFSETQ. The CDR3 goes from the cysteine to the phenylalanine over 17 residues. Just CDR3 DNA is preserved here, 51 bases in frame from base 1. V lost 1 base and J lost 0 bases, and the count of bases not matched to a germline gene is 4.